The clone carrying this T cell receptor beta chain was counted only a few times. This sample stems from a study of blood T cell repertoires in COVID-19. Germline V gene data show CDR1 as LGHNA and CDR2 as YNFKEQ. The CDR3 totals 16 residues. Trimming removed 6 bases from V and 4 bases from J; junction bases left unmatched: 12. Produced via immunoSEQ multiplex PCR; TCRdb's table is partial and in-frame only. The sample records a few hundred thousand clones, 85% to 90% being singletons. The sequence was obtained from a woman aged 45-65 years who had recovered from COVID-19. Material for sequencing was PBMCs or T cells enriched from blood (not recorded which). The chain carries TRBV4-2 and TRBJ1-2; 9 positions agree with TRBD1. CDR3 region: CASRAPRDRDFYGYTF. The CDR3 DNA reads TGTGCCAGCAGGGCGCCGCGGGACAGGGACTTCTATGGCTACACCTTC.